This T cell receptor beta chain is from a study of blood T cell repertoires in COVID-19. Whole-study context: Italy, Spain and the United States were the sources of the convalescent and acute COVID-19 samples. PBMCs, B-cell-depleted T cells, or T cells provided the cDNA or gDNA that made up the material.

CDR1 and CDR2 from the germline V gene are SGHVS and FNYEAQ. The V end was cut by 5 bases, the J end by 3 bases, with 20 bases between. CDR3 length equals 17 residues. This clone was detected once. How the authors handled the data: Amplification from reference gene primers served as the basis for estimated nucleated cell counts. The repertoire was sequenced with immunoSEQ multiplex PCR; TCRdb's copy has only in-frame clones and lacks some. The V and J calls and clone size are taken from that table; D and trimming were inferred from the DNA. The data show approximately 210,000 clones, with more than 85% seen just once and 0.65% to 0.85% held by the top ten.

The rearrangement uses TRBV7-6 and TRBJ1-5, with a possible D match to TRBD1 (6 bases). The clonotype comes from a man in his forties or fifties with acute or convalescent COVID-19. Sequencing input: peripheral blood. CDR3 DNA sequence: TGTGCCAGCAGCCCGCTACAGGGTGGCCAAACCAATCAGCCCCAGCATTTT. It translates to CASSPLQGGQTNQPQHF.